This TCR beta chain was identified during a study of shared clonotypes between healthy human individuals (TCRdb year 2020). Regarding the study in general: The cohort included a few men and a couple of women between 18 and 49 years of age. Each donor's leukapheresis produced roughly between roughly 0.85 and 10 billion PBMCs. To estimate repertoire size and how much clonotype sharing occurs between individuals, the study deeply sequenced the blood TCR repertoires of several healthy adults. To increase sequencing depth and limit assay-specific biases, TCR repertoire library preparation and sequencing were carried out by different laboratories using diverse techniques. For each donor, CD4 naive and CD4 memory were each run on three plates, CD8 naive on two plates, and CD8 memory on one plate. Findings and caveats that apply to the study as a whole: Rarefaction of sorted-subset datasets indicated incomplete sequencing despite the large sequencing depth. Compared with non-shared clonotypes, clonotypes shared by all four sorted-subset donors had higher generation probabilities. Naive subsets generally had larger estimated clonotype richness than memory subsets did. Sharing across a few donors was observed for 4.5% to 6.5% of naive CD4, 3% to 3.5% of naive CD8, 2.3% of memory CD4, and roughly 0.4% of memory CD8 clonotypes. Based on pairwise subsampling, the degree of clonotype sharing among donors was expected to be affected by sequencing depth. Because the study included a small number of donors, the genetic and exposure-history diversity represented was limited. Sampling was limited to blood, and TCR repertoires in tissue likely differ from TCR repertoires in blood.

CD8 naive samples were obtained by positive selection for CCR7 among CD45RO-negative cells, yielding a CD45RA+CCR7+ population from which TemRA cells were excluded. The donors were healthy, HIV-negative adults who had no recently reported acute infections or vaccinations. Every donor was a Caucasian adult living in Nashville, Tennessee, USA. Blood was collected by leukapheresis, and PBMCs were isolated by Ficoll-Histopaque density gradient centrifugation and then cryopreserved in liquid nitrogen vapor phase. Analytical flow cytometry was used to check the purity and quantity of each magnetically sorted T cell population. Each sorted fraction had its genomic DNA isolated and then quantified by UV absorbance on a Nanodrop 2000c. Per the germline V gene (reference sequence), SEHNR is the CDR1 and FQNEAQ is the CDR2. V and J are truncated by 1 base and 2 bases respectively, leaving an intervening sequence of 11 bases. Counted from cysteine to phenylalanine, this CDR3 has 15 amino acids. Of the read, only the CDR3 DNA is kept; its 45 bases are in frame from base 1.

TCR CDR3 regions were amplified from genomic DNA by multiplex PCR using the deep immunoSEQ assay. Genomic DNA extracted from each cell subset was distributed evenly over all wells of several immunoSEQ 96-well plates, and each plate served as one replicate. Each replicate PCR for sorted subsets received around 0.2 ug genomic DNA, equal to about 30,000 T cell genomes. Purified libraries were quantified with a Qubit 3.0 fluorometer, sized on a Bioanalyzer 2100, and re-quantified with the KAPA Library Quantification kit. Every immunoSEQ 96-well plate was sequenced on a separate single-read 150-cycle Illumina NextSeq 550 flow cell. The paper's processing steps were these. The immunoSEQ output contained only junctional sequences without quality scores, so filtering could not match that applied to full-length reads. To assign V/J genes and CDR3, sequences were annotated against IMGT germline references using PyIR, a Python wrapper for IgBLAST v1.9. Reads were removed for weak V/J assignments (E-value above 1e-6), missing CDR3, stop codons, out-of-frame junctions, or ambiguous translated residues. V3J clonotypes were defined as sequences sharing the same inferred V gene, J gene, and CDR3 amino acid sequence. Percentage overlap between repertoires was calculated by dividing the number of shared unique clonotypes by the size of the smaller repertoire. Three approaches were used to assess repertoire richness: RTK rarefaction, the Chao1 estimator, and Recon v2.1 estimates of unobserved clonotypes. Generation probabilities were computed with OLGA for all TCRbeta clonotypes obtained by the gDNA method from several donors. In its TCRdb copy, this immuneACCESS table keeps in-frame sequences only and misses some clones. Where compared with another copy, unresolved V genes explain less than half of these, and the others have no known cause. That table gives V, J and clone size, and the DNA gave D and trimming. Here the sample has hundreds of thousands of clones; about 96% occur a single time. About 0.22% of the sample rests with the top ten.

With respect to this clone: What antigen it recognizes has not been identified. No clone much larger than this one lies a single base away; base qualities are absent.

The sequence was collected from a man aged 30 to 39 in good health. The chain uses TRBV7-9 and TRBJ1-1; a weak D assignment points to TRBD1 (5 bases agree). Sequencing used naive CD8+ T cells sorted from blood. According to the study, the label for this sample's cell subset or site signals: CD45RA+CCR7+. The nucleotide sequence reads as follows: TGTGCCAGCAGCTTAGATGAGGGGCGAAACACTGAAGCTTTCTTT. This encodes CASSLDEGRNTEAFF.